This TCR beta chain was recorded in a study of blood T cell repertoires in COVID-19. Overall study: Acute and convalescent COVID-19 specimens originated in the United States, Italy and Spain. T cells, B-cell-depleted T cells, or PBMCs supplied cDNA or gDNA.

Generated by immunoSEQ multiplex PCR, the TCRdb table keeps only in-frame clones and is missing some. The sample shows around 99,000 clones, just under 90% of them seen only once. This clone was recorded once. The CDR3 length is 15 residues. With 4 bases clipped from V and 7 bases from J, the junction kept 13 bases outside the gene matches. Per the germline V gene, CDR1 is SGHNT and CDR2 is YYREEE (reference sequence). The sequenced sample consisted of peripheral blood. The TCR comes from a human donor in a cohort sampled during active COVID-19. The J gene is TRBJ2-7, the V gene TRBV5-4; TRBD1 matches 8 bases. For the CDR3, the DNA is TGTGCCAGCAGCACCGACAGGGGTCCCCCTAAGGAGCAGTACTTC. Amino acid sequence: CASSTDRGPPKEQYF.